The entry below gives a single TCR beta chain sequence along with its context. The target antigen is unknown. The source of the sample is a study of T cell responses to AZD1222 COVID-19 vaccine. General study results and limits: CD4 TCRs linked to vaccination spanned spike, dominating at 160-218 and 743-854. Reports say nearly half of spike-specific TCRs go after unmutated variant regions.

Pooling of second doses given at about 4 or about 12 weeks was done. V lost 9 bases to trimming and J lost 5 bases; unmatched junction nucleotides: 4. Germline-derived CDR1 and CDR2 are SNHLY and FYNNEI. The CDR3 contains 14 residues. Libraries were prepared by immunoSEQ multiplex PCR; TCRdb keeps only in-frame clonotypes and omits some of them. The data contain 90,000 to 150,000 clones, roughly 90% of them singletons. The clonotype was recovered from an adult who received the AZD1222 COVID-19 vaccine. Sample: peripheral blood, taken 28 days after the second AZD1222 dose. The J gene is TRBJ2-2, the V gene TRBV2, with TRBD2 matching over 12 bases. For the CDR3, the DNA is TGTGCCAGACTGACTAGCGGGAGAACCGGGGAGCTGTTTTTT. Its translation: CARLTSGRTGELFF.